Below, 18 T cell receptor beta chains from the same sample are listed, as sequenced in a study of control samples from healthy donors and cancer patients (dated by TCRdb to the early 2020s). Library generation was performed with the immunoSEQ multiplex PCR assay. In its TCRdb copy, this immuneACCESS table keeps in-frame sequences only and misses some clones. Where compared with another copy, unresolved V genes explain less than half of these, and the others have no known cause. This sample is represented by 150,000 to 200,000 clones; over 85% of them were singletons. The top ten constitute about 1.4% of the sample. Sample: blood. These TCRs come from a young man in good health.

CDR3 nucleotide sequence: TGTGCCAGTAGTATAGGCCGGGGGGTAGTCTTCAATCAGCCCCAGCATTTT. Translated: CASSIGRGVVFNQPQHF. This sequence joins TRBV19 and TRBJ1-5; TRBD1 is a possible D gene (5 bases). The CDR3 consists of 17 residues. Per germline, CDR1 LNHDA and CDR2 SQIVND (reference sequence). V was clipped by 1 base and J by 3 bases, with 16 bases between them.

The J gene is TRBJ1-1, the V gene TRBV19; no firm D call. Between the trimmed V and J ends, which lost 5 bases and 3 bases, there was a span of 7 bases. The CDR3 is 12 amino acids. Germline V CDR1 and CDR2: LNHDA, SQIVND (reference sequence). In DNA form, the CDR3 reads TGTGCCAGTAGTCGACGTTACACTGAAGCTTTCTTT. This translates into CASSRRYTEAFF.

The genes are TRBV19 and TRBJ2-5, with D possibly TRBD1 on 5 matching bases. V was cut by 4 bases and J by 7 bases, with 16 bases left in between. The CDR3 is 14 residues long. Germline lookup yields CDR1 LNHDA and CDR2 SQIVND (reference sequence). CDR3 residues: CASSTPGPQGTQYF. DNA for the CDR3: TGTGCCAGTAGTACTCCCGGGCCCCAGGGGACCCAGTACTTC.

The chain recombines TRBV6-2 or TRBV6-3 with TRBJ2-7; D is unclear. V dropped 0 bases and J dropped 2 bases, with 5 bases sitting between them. CDR3 size: 13 residues. Germline V gene sequence: CDR1 MNHEY, CDR2 SVGEGT. DNA for the CDR3: TGTGCCAGCAGTTACTCGAATACCTACGAGCAGTACTTC. It encodes CASSYSNTYEQYF.

This rearrangement joins TRBV19 to TRBJ2-1; the D gene is possibly TRBD1 (5 bases). V shed 9 bases and J shed 3 bases, with 12 bases lying between them. Germline V gives CDR1 LNHDA, CDR2 SQIVND (reference sequence). The CDR3 has 13 residues. The CDR3: CASSRQYYNEQFF. The CDR3 bases are TGTGCCAGCTCCCGACAGTACTACAATGAGCAGTTCTTC. Combining the CDR3 with reference TRBV19 and TRBJ2-1 gives the whole variable domain DGGITQSPKYLFRKEGQNVTLSCEQNLNHDAMYWYRQDPGQGLRLIYYSQIVNDFQKGDIAEGYSVSREKKESFPLTVTSAQKNPTAFYLCASSRQYYNEQFFGPGTRLTVL.

The chain links TRBV15 to TRBJ2-3, with D possibly being TRBD2 (7 bases). The ends were cut back, 1 base at V and 0 bases at J, with 11 bases in the middle. The CDR3 spans 16 residues. From germline, CDR1 is LNHNV and CDR2 YYDKDF (reference sequence). CDR3 nucleotides: TGTGCCACCAGCAGAGTTGGGGGGGCTAGCACAGATACGCAGTATTTT. This translates into CATSRVGGASTDTQYF.

In DNA, the CDR3 is TGTGCCAGCAGCGTAGGCAGCTCGGTCGCAGATACGCAGTATTTT. Encoded protein: CASSVGSSVADTQYF. The rearrangement uses TRBV9 and TRBJ2-3; no firm D call. V lost 0 bases and J lost 4, with 12 bases in between. The CDR3 length is 15 residues. Germline V gene lookup returns CDR1 SGDLS and CDR2 YYNGEE.

This clone has only one observation. The chain has TRBV7-2 and TRBJ2-4; TRBD1 might be the D (6 bases). CDR1 and CDR2 (germline): SGHTA, FQGNSA. CDR3 size: 15 residues. Trimming shortened V by 5 bases and J by 6 bases, and 17 bases separated the two germline ends. The CDR3 loop reads CASSNGWGQANIQYF. The DNA for the CDR3 is TGTGCCAGCAGCAATGGGTGGGGGCAAGCAAACATTCAGTACTTC.

This clone showed up just once. The rearrangement uses TRBV6-4 and TRBJ1-1, with no clear D. CDR1 is MRHNA, CDR2 SNTAGT, per germline. V lost 3 bases, J lost 0 bases, and 5 bases lay in between. This CDR3 has 13 residues. The CDR3 DNA follows: TGTGCCAGCAGTGAGGCGGTGAACACTGAAGCTTTCTTT. Protein product: CASSEAVNTEAFF.

The CDR3 bases are TGTGCCAGCTCACCTATCCTAATCAAGAACACTGAAGCTTTCTTT. This translates into CASSPILIKNTEAFF. This chain connects TRBV18 to TRBJ1-1; D unresolved. The germline V gene encodes CDR1 KGHSH and CDR2 LQKENI. CDR3 size: 15 residues. V shed 3 bases and J shed 1 base, with 12 bases lying between them.

The chain couples TRBV7-9 to TRBJ2-7; 7 bases are a match to TRBD1. Germline V lookup: CDR1 SEHNR, CDR2 FQNEAQ (reference sequence). The CDR3 spans 15 residues. Germline trimming cut 1 base from V and 3 bases from J; bases unmatched to any gene: 6. CDR3 in DNA: TGTGCCAGCAGCTTAGAGGGGACAGTCAGCTACGAGCAGTACTTC. This sequence encodes CASSLEGTVSYEQYF.

The gene calls are TRBV5-1 and TRBJ2-7; tentatively, D is TRBD2 (6 bases). Germline assignment: CDR1 SGHRS and CDR2 YFSETQ. The V gene lost 1 base and the J gene lost 1 base, with 12 bases spanning the gap. This CDR3 is built from 15 residues. In DNA, the CDR3 is TGCGCCAGCAGCTTGTCCCCGGGGGAATCCTACGAGCAGTACTTC. It translates to CASSLSPGESYEQYF.

This chain joins TRBV6-6 and TRBJ1-2; D is ambiguous. V lost 6 bases to trimming and J lost 4 bases, with 15 bases between them. This CDR3 region has 14 residues. The germline V gene encodes CDR1 MNHNY and CDR2 SVGAGI (reference sequence). CDR3 amino acids: CASSLLEHGYGYTF. Written as DNA, the CDR3 is TGTGCCAGCAGCCTCCTTGAGCATGGCTATGGCTACACCTTC.

J is TRBJ1-3 and V is TRBV10-3, with D possibly being TRBD1 (5 bases). Trimming pared 7 bases from V and 4 bases from J, leaving 11 bases between. Germline V gene lookup returns CDR1 ENHRY and CDR2 SYGVKD. The CDR3 contains 13 residues. CDR3 sequence: CAITRASGNTIYF. The CDR3 DNA follows: TGTGCCATCACCAGGGCGTCGGGAAACACCATATATTTT.

The V and J genes are TRBV11-2 and TRBJ2-1; D uncertain. There are 13 residues in the CDR3. Per the germline V gene, CDR1 is SGHAT and CDR2 is FQNNGV. The V end lost 1 base, the J end lost 3 bases, and 4 bases lay between the germline ends. The CDR3 region has the DNA TGTGCCAGCAGCTTAGGGGACTACAATGAGCAGTTCTTC. Translating it yields CASSLGDYNEQFF.

The gene calls are TRBV30 and TRBJ1-5, with D perhaps matching TRBD1 (5 bases). This CDR3 contains 15 residues. CDR1 and CDR2 from the germline V gene are GTSNPN and SVGIG (reference sequence). V lost 0 bases, J lost 5 bases, and 14 bases lay in between. This CDR3 reads CAWSVQLGPHQPQHF. The CDR3 region has the DNA TGTGCCTGGAGTGTACAATTGGGACCCCATCAGCCCCAGCATTTT.

This clone was counted a few times. CDR3 sequence reads: CAITESTSLTYNEQFF. In DNA, the CDR3 is TGTGCCATCACCGAGAGTACTAGCCTAACGTACAATGAGCAGTTCTTC. V usage is TRBV10-3 and J usage is TRBJ2-1, with D possibly matching TRBD2 (6 bases). CDR1 is ENHRY, CDR2 SYGVKD, per germline. The CDR3 has 16 amino acids. Deletions cut 7 bases from V and 4 bases from J, with 20 bases between.

The chain links TRBV12-3 or TRBV12-4 to TRBJ1-6; no definite D call. V was clipped by 3 bases and J by 5 bases, with 2 bases between them. The CDR3 totals 12 residues. CDR3 sequence reads: CASSLHNSPLHF. The DNA of the CDR3 is TGTGCCAGCAGTTTGCATAATTCACCCCTCCACTTT.